A single sample is the source of the 9 T cell receptor beta chains below, sequenced in a study of T cell clonotyping in hematopoietic cell transplantation. Sequencing used immunoSEQ multiplex PCR; TCRdb keeps in-frame clones, though not all of them. The sample lists 28,000 or so clones; more than 90% were seen once. Sequencing was performed on peripheral blood mononuclear cells. The receptor set was obtained from a man aged 50-59 years in good health. Some clones in this sample may be carry-over from other donors' samples.

The chain links TRBV7-9 to TRBJ1-1, with 9 bases matching TRBD1. The CDR3 sequence is 14 residues long. In germline, CDR1 is SEHNR, CDR2 FQNEAQ (reference sequence). V shed 4 bases and J 7 bases; nucleotides not matched to a gene: 7. CDR3 sequence: CASSSWDREVEAFF. The CDR3, as DNA: TGTGCCAGCAGCTCATGGGACAGGGAGGTTGAAGCTTTCTTT. Using reference TRBV7-9 and TRBJ1-1 for the parts outside the CDR3, the full variable domain is DTGVSQNPRHKITKRGQNVTFRCDPISEHNRLYWYRQTLGQGPEFLTYFQNEAQLEKSRLLSDRFSAERPKGSFSTLEIQRTEQGDSAMYLCASSSWDREVEAFFGQGTRLTVV.

The chain recombines TRBV5-6 with TRBJ1-1, with a weak D call TRBD1 (5 bases). The CDR3 has 15 amino acids. Germline assignment: CDR1 SGHDT and CDR2 YYEEEE. Trimming took off 4 bases at V and 0 bases at J, with 13 bases between the two ends. In DNA form, the CDR3 reads TGTGCCAGCAGCCCTGGGCCAGGGATGAACACTGAAGCTTTCTTT. Translated, it gives CASSPGPGMNTEAFF.

The chain recombines TRBV28 with TRBJ2-6; the D gene is possibly TRBD2 (7 bases). This CDR3 is 15 amino acids long. Germline assignment: CDR1 MDHEN and CDR2 SYDVKM. V gave up 5 bases and J gave up 2 bases, with 10 bases separating them. The CDR3 protein is CASSGGGPGANVLTF. In nucleotides, the CDR3 is TGTGCCAGCAGTGGGGGGGGGCCTGGGGCCAACGTCCTGACTTTC. The full variable domain, in which reference TRBV28 and TRBJ2-6 provide the parts outside the CDR3, is DVKVTQSSRYLVKRTGEKVFLECVQDMDHENMFWYRQDPGLGLRLIYFSYDVKMKEKGDIPEGYSVSREKKERFSLILESASTNQTSMYLCASSGGGPGANVLTFGAGSRLTVL.

The genes are TRBV25-1 and TRBJ1-2; D is possibly TRBD1 (5 bases). CDR1 MGHDK and CDR2 SYGVNS come from the germline V gene. The V end was cut by 4 bases, the J end by 7 bases, with 7 bases between. The CDR3 is made up of 11 amino acids. The CDR3 region is CASSAGGGYTF. Written as DNA, the CDR3 is TGTGCCAGCAGTGCCGGGGGTGGCTACACCTTC.

CDR3 nucleotides: TGTGCCAGCAACCCCAATAGCGCCCAAGAGACCCAGTACTTC. As protein: CASNPNSAQETQYF. This chain connects TRBV2 to TRBJ2-5, with a tentative D call TRBD2 (5 bases). Germline-derived CDR1 and CDR2 are SNHLY and FYNNEI. The length of the CDR3 is 14 residues. The germline V and J ends were trimmed by 7 bases and 1 base, with 13 bases remaining between them.

The genes are TRBV6-1 and TRBJ1-1; D gene unclear. This CDR3 is built from 13 residues. In germline, CDR1 is MNHNS, CDR2 SASEGT. V was pared by 0 bases and J by 8 bases, with 10 bases between. This CDR3 reads CASSEAMGREAFF. CDR3 DNA sequence: TGTGCCAGCAGTGAAGCCATGGGAAGGGAAGCTTTCTTT.

The chain carries TRBV5-1 and TRBJ2-2; D possibly corresponds to TRBD1 (5 bases). The CDR3 is 15 residues long. The germline gives CDR1 SGHRS, CDR2 YFSETQ. Trimming stripped 4 bases from V and 0 bases from J, with 10 bases between. The CDR3 coding sequence is TGCGCCAGCAGCGTTGACAGAGCGAACACCGGGGAGCTGTTTTTT. Its protein is CASSVDRANTGELFF.

This clone came up a few times. The V gene is TRBV6-1, the J gene TRBJ1-2; no clear D. V was clipped by 8 bases and J by 4 bases, with 11 bases between them. Germline values: CDR1 MNHNS, CDR2 SASEGT. The CDR3 covers 12 residues. The DNA of the CDR3 is TGTGCCAGCTCCGAGGGCCCCTATGGCTACACCTTC. Protein sequence: CASSEGPYGYTF.

The count of this clone is one. V gene TRBV10-3 combines with J gene TRBJ1-5; 9 bases agree with TRBD1. The CDR3 covers 17 residues. V was pared by 0 bases and J by 7 bases, with 10 bases of the junction left unmatched. Germline assignment: CDR1 ENHRY and CDR2 SYGVKD. CDR3 nucleotide sequence: TGTGCCATCAGTGAGTCTACCGGGGACAGGGAGGGCCAGCCCCAGCATTTT. This sequence encodes CAISESTGDREGQPQHF.